Below, 3 T cell receptor beta chains from the same sample are listed, as sequenced in a study of early T cells in non-severe SARS-CoV-2 infection. TCRdb independently ran MiXCR on the 5' RACE reads; one entry per CDR3 protein. The table includes under 70,000 distinct CDR3 sequences, roughly an eighth detected once. Sequenced sample: whole blood. These receptors were collected from an adult who was a healthcare worker with PCR-confirmed SARS-CoV-2 infection or an uninfected control (not recorded which).

The table lists this clonotype with many counts. The chain employs TRBV5-1 and TRBJ1-2, with 7 nucleotides matching TRBD1. The germline V gene has CDR1 SGHRS and CDR2 YFSETQ. This CDR3 comprises 14 residues. Unmatched junction bases numbered 7, after V lost 3 bases and J lost 5 bases. The CDR3 here is CASSWDSHRYGYTF. The CDR3 coding sequence is TGCGCCAGCAGCTGGGACAGCCACCGTTATGGCTACACCTTC. The variable domain in full, completed from reference TRBV5-1 and TRBJ1-2, reads KAGVTQTPRYLIKTRGQQVTLSCSPISGHRSVSWYQQTPGQGLQFLFEYFSETQRNKGNFPGRFSGRQFSNSRSEMNVSTLELGDSALYLCASSWDSHRYGYTFGSGTRLTVV.

This clonotype was recorded many times. In nucleotides, the CDR3 is TGTGCCAGCAGCTGGGACAGCTCCTACGAGCAGTACTTC. Its protein product is CASSWDSSYEQYF. The V gene is TRBV7-3, the J gene TRBJ2-7, with TRBD1 identical over 7 bases. J was trimmed by 0 bases and V by 4 bases; bases with no gene match: 0. The length of the CDR3 is 13 residues. CDR1 is SGHTA and CDR2 is FQGTGA in the germline V gene.

Concerning this clonotype: A read error may be the cause here, since a much bigger clone is one base away. The CDR3 nucleotides read TGTGCCAGCAGATCGACTAGCGTGCGTTCAGATACGCAGTATTTT. This gives the protein CASRSTSVRSDTQYF. The chain has TRBV12-3 or TRBV12-4 and TRBJ2-3; 8 bases fit TRBD2. Trimming took 6 bases from V and 4 from J; bases not matched to a gene: 9. The CDR3 is 15 amino acids.